A single T cell receptor beta chain is shown here with its context. Its matching antigen is unknown. This sample was taken from a study of T cells in localized non-small cell lung cancer. General observations from the study: There were a median about 53 of the top 100 tumor clones appearing in adjacent lung. In the blood, greater T cell density corresponded to longer overall survival. Sequencing, confined to only one tumor region, leaves heterogeneity possible. Uninvolved adjacent lung had the highest recorded T cell clonality, with tumor below it.

The method was immunoSEQ multiplex PCR; TCRdb's version includes in-frame clones alone and lacks a portion of them. Of about 22,000 clones listed, around nine tenths were seen once; the top ten hold over 20%. V lost 3 bases and J lost 2, with 19 bases in between. Germline-derived CDR1 and CDR2 are PRHDT and FYEKMQ (reference sequence). The CDR3 loop spans 17 amino acids. This specimen was PBMCs, taken before any cancer treatment. The sequence was obtained from a man aged 35-69 years with stage II squamous cell lung carcinoma. V and J are TRBV13 and TRBJ1-2; the D gene is possibly TRBD1 (6 bases). The CDR3 DNA is TGTGCCAGCAGCTTGGAACAGGGAGGACGTAGGAACTATGGCTACACCTTC. Protein sequence: CASSLEQGGRRNYGYTF.